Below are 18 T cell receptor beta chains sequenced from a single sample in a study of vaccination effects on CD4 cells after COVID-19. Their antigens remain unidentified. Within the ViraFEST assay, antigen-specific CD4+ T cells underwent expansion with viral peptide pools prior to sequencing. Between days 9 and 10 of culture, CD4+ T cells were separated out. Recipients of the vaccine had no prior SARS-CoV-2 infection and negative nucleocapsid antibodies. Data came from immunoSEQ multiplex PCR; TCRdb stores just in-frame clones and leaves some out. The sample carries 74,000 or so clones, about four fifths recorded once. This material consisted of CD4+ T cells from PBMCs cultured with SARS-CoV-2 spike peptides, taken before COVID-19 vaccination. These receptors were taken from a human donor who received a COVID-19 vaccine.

In DNA, the CDR3 is TGTGCCAGCAGCTTTACCCGGACGGGCTATGGCTACACCTTC. It codes for CASSFTRTGYGYTF. The V call is TRBV5-6, the J call TRBJ1-2; D is ambiguous. Germline V gene lookup returns CDR1 SGHDT and CDR2 YYEEEE. Trimming took 2 bases from V and 4 from J, leaving 12 bases between them. The CDR3 is 14 residues long. The entire variable domain, with the rest obtained from reference TRBV5-6 and TRBJ1-2, is as follows: DAGVTQSPTHLIKTRGQQVTLRCSPKSGHDTVSWYQQALGQGPQFIFQYYEEEERQRGNFPDRFSGHQFPNYSSELNVNALLLGDSALYLCASSFTRTGYGYTFGSGTRLTVV.

This CDR3 reads CASSSQSDGYGYTF. The CDR3, as DNA: TGTGCCAGCAGCTCCCAGTCGGATGGGTATGGCTACACCTTC. V gene TRBV7-2 combines with J gene TRBJ1-2; no reliable D call. This CDR3 has 14 amino acids. V shed 4 bases and J shed 5 bases, with 14 bases lying between them. The germline V gene has CDR1 SGHTA and CDR2 FQGNSA.

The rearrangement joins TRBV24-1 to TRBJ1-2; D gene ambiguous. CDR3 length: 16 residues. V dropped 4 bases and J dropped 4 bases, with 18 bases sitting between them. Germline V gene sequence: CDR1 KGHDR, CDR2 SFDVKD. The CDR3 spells CATSEPSRAGGYGYTF. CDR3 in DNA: TGTGCCACCAGTGAACCCAGCCGTGCTGGAGGCTATGGCTACACCTTC.

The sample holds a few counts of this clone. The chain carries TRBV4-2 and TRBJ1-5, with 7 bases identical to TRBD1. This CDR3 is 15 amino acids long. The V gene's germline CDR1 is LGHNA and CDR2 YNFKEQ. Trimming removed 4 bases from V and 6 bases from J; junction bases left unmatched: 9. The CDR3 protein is CASSPGQVGTQPQHF. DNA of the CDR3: TGTGCCAGCAGCCCCGGACAGGTGGGTACTCAGCCCCAGCATTTT.

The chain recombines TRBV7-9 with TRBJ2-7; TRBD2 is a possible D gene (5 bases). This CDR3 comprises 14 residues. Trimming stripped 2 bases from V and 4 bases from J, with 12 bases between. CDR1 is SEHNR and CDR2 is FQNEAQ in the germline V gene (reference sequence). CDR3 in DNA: TGTGCCAGCAGCTTATGGATAAGGAGGTACGAGCAGTACGTC. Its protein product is CASSLWIRRYEQYV.

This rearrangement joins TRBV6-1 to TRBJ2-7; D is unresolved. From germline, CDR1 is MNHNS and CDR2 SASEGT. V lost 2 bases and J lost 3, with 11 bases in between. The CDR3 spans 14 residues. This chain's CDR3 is CASSESHPGYEQYV. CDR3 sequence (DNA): TGTGCCAGCAGTGAATCCCACCCCGGCTACGAGCAGTACGTC.

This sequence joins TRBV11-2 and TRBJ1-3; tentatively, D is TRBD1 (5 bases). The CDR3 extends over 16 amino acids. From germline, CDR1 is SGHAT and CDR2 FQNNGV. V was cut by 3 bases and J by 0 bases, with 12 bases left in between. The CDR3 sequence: CASSFWGGSSGNTIYF. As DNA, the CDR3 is TGTGCCAGCAGCTTTTGGGGGGGGAGCTCTGGAAACACCATATATTTT.

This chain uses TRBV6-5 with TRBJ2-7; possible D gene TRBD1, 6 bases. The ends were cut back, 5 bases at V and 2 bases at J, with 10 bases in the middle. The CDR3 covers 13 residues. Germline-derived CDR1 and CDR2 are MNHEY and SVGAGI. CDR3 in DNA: TGTGCCAGCAGTCTGACAGGACCCTACGAGCAGTACGTC. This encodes CASSLTGPYEQYV.

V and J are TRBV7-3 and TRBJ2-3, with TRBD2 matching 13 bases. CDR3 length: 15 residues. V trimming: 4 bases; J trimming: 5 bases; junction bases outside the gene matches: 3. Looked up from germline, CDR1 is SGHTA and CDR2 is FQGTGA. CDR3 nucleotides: TGTGCCAGCAGCTCGGGACTAGCGGGGCAAGATACGCAGTATTTT. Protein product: CASSSGLAGQDTQYF. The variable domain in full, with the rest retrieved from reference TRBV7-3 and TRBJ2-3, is GAGVSQTPSNKVTEKGKYVELRCDPISGHTALYWYRQSLGQGPEFLIYFQGTGAADDSGLPNDRFFAVRPEGSVSTLKIQRTERGDSAVYLCASSSGLAGQDTQYFGPGTRLTVL.

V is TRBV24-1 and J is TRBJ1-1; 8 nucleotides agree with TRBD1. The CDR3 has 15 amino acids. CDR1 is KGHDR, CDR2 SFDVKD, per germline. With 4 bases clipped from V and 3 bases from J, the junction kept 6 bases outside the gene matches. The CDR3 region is CATSDPGQGDTEAFF. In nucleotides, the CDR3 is TGTGCCACCAGTGACCCCGGACAGGGAGACACTGAAGCTTTCTTT.

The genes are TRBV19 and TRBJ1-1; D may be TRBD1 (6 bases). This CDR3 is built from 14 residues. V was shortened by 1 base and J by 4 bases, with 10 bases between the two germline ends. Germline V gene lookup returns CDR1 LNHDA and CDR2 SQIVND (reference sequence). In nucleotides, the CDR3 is TGTGCCAGTAGTATAGCGGGGGGCGGCACTGAAGCTTTCTTT. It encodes CASSIAGGGTEAFF.

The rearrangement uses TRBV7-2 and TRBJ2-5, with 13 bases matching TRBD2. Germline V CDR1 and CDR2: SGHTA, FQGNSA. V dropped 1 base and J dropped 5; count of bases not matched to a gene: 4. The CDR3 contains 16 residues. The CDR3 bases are TGTGCCAGCAGCTTAGTCCCACTAGCGGGAGGGGAGACCCAGTACTTC. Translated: CASSLVPLAGGETQYF.

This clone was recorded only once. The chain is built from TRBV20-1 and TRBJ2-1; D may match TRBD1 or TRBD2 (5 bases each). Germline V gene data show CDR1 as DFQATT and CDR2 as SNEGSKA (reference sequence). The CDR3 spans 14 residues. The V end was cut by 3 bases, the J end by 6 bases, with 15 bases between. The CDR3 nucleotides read TGCAGTGCTAGTTCGGGACGAGCCCCCAATGAGCAGTTCTTC. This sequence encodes CSASSGRAPNEQFF.

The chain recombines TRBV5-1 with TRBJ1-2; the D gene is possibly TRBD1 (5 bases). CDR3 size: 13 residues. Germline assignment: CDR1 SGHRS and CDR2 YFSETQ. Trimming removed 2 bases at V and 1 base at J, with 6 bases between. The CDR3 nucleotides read TGCGCCAGCAGCTTCGACAGTAACTATGGCTACACCTTC. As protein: CASSFDSNYGYTF.

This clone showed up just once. The DNA of the CDR3 is TGTGCCAGCAGTTACTCGCTCAGAGGGAACACCGGGGAGCTGTTTTTT. Translation: CASSYSLRGNTGELFF. The chain links TRBV6-5 to TRBJ2-2, with D hard to call. The CDR3 runs to 16 residues. V lost 0 bases and J lost 1, with 9 bases in between. From germline, CDR1 is MNHEY and CDR2 SVGAGI.

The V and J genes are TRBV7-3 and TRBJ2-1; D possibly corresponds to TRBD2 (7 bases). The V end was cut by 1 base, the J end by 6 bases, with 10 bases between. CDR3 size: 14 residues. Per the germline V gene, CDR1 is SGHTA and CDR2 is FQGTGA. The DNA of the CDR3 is TGTGCCAGCAGCTTAAACAGGGAGGGCAATGAGCAGTTCTTC. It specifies CASSLNREGNEQFF. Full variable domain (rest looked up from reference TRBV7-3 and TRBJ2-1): GAGVSQTPSNKVTEKGKYVELRCDPISGHTALYWYRQSLGQGPEFLIYFQGTGAADDSGLPNDRFFAVRPEGSVSTLKIQRTERGDSAVYLCASSLNREGNEQFFGPGTRLTVL.

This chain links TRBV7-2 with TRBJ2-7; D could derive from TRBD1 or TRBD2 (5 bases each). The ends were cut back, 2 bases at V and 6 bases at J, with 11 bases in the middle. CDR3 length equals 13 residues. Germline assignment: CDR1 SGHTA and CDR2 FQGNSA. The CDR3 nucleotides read TGTGCCAGCAGCTTAACCGGGGACGGCGAGCAGTACGTC. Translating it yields CASSLTGDGEQYV.

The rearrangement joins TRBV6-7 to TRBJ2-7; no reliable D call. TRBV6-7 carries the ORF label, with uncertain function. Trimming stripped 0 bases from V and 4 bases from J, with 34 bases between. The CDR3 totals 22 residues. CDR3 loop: CASSYSSYGGTIRSPKLYEQYV. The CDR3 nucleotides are TGTGCCAGCAGTTACTCGAGTTACGGCGGCACTATCCGATCCCCTAAATTATACGAGCAGTACGTC.